The clone carrying this TCR beta chain has a handful of counts. This record comes from a study of blood T cells in healthy people across ages. Germline CDR1 and CDR2: DFQATT and SNEGSKA (reference sequence). The CDR3 is 15 residues long. The V gene end was trimmed by 0 bases and the J gene end by 4 bases; junction bases not matched to a gene: 1. Then a second PCR, running about 6 to 12 cycles, was carried out with a sample-barcoded 5' primer and a J-beta primer mix. One entry per CDR3 protein results from TCRdb running MiXCR on the 5' RACE reads. Here the sample spans about 670,000 distinct CDR3 sequences, roughly 43% being singletons.

Material: blood. The sequence derives from an elderly man in good health. The chain recombines TRBV20-1 with TRBJ2-1, with 12 bases aligning to TRBD2. CDR3 residues: CSARELAGGYNEQFF. CDR3 DNA sequence: TGCAGTGCTAGAGAACTAGCGGGAGGTTACAATGAGCAGTTCTTC.